The 30 T cell receptor beta chains below were found in one sample sequenced in a study of T-cell reconstitution after alpha-beta-depleted transplantation in children. Unique molecular identifiers were incorporated during preparation of the TCRbeta library. TCRdb analysed the PCR reads with MiXCR anew, one entry per CDR3 protein. The sample consists of roughly 790,000 distinct CDR3 sequences, around 15% of them appearing once. Sample: PBMCs, mostly from graft donor cells, taken 360 days after TCRalphabeta/CD19-depleted stem cell transplant. These receptors all come from a male patient younger than 18 who had a stem cell transplant for acute lymphoblastic leukemia, so the T cells may come from the graft donor.

This chain connects TRBV3-1 to TRBJ2-4, with D perhaps TRBD2 (5 bases). This CDR3 has 15 residues. V was clipped by 4 bases and J by 0 bases, with 10 bases between them. Germline loops: CDR1 LGHDT, CDR2 YNNKEL (reference sequence). CDR3 bases: TGTGCCAGCAGCCGGGCAAGCGGAGCCAAAAACATTCAGTACTTC. Amino acid sequence: CASSRASGAKNIQYF.

This clonotype was picked up a small number of times. This chain joins TRBV7-8 and TRBJ1-5; the D gene is possibly TRBD1 (6 bases). The V gene lost 1 base and the J gene lost 3 bases, with 19 bases spanning the gap. Germline CDR1 reads SGHVS; CDR2 reads FQNEAQ. This CDR3 comprises 18 residues. In DNA form, the CDR3 reads TGTGCCAGCAGCTTAGGAATCACGGGGGCCCAATTCAATCAGCCCCAGCATTTT. As protein: CASSLGITGAQFNQPQHF.

This clonotype was observed at least ten times. V gene TRBV20-1 combines with J gene TRBJ2-7, with 12 bases matching TRBD2. Germline CDR1 is DFQATT and CDR2 is SNEGSKA (reference sequence). The CDR3 totals 12 residues. The CDR3 DNA is TGCGCGACTAGCGGGAGTACGTACGAGCAGTACTTC. Its protein product is CATSGSTYEQYF.

The CDR3, as DNA: TGTGCCAGCACTCAAACGTACAATGAGCAGTTCTTC. It yields the protein CASTQTYNEQFF. The gene calls are TRBV6-2 or TRBV6-3 and TRBJ2-1; no clear D gene. V dropped 7 bases and J dropped 4 bases, with 8 bases sitting between them. The germline gives CDR1 MNHEY, CDR2 SVGEGT. The CDR3 totals 12 residues.

This clonotype was observed a handful of times. V and J are TRBV3-1 and TRBJ2-5, with D possibly matching TRBD1 (6 bases). The CDR3 spans 16 residues. CDR1 and CDR2 from the germline V gene are LGHDT and YNNKEL (reference sequence). V lost 1 base and J lost 0, with 12 bases in between. The DNA for the CDR3 is TGTGCCAGCAGCCAAGGTTTGGGACATCACCAAGAGACCCAGTACTTC. Its translation: CASSQGLGHHQETQYF.

This rearrangement joins TRBV2 to TRBJ1-5, with 7 bases identical to TRBD1. Germline V gene sequence: CDR1 SNHLY, CDR2 FYNNEI. The CDR3 has 15 residues. With 8 bases clipped from V and 1 base from J, the junction kept 8 bases outside the gene matches. The CDR3 reads CASSRGTVSNQPQHF. The CDR3 coding sequence is TGTGCCAGCTCGAGGGGGACAGTCAGCAATCAGCCCCAGCATTTT.

The chain employs TRBV28 and TRBJ1-4, with D perhaps TRBD1 (6 bases). From germline, CDR1 is MDHEN and CDR2 SYDVKM. The length of the CDR3 is 16 residues. V lost 5 bases and J 0 bases, leaving 13 bases between the germline ends. DNA of the CDR3: TGTGCCAGCAGTCTGGAGGGGGATGCAACTAATGAAAAACTGTTTTTT. Amino acids: CASSLEGDATNEKLFF.

The gene calls are TRBV7-9 and TRBJ2-7; D gene unclear. The CDR3 has 12 residues. Trimming shortened V by 8 bases and J by 4 bases, and 12 bases separated the two germline ends. Germline CDR1 SEHNR, CDR2 FQNEAQ (reference sequence). The CDR3 DNA sequence: TGTGCCAGCCAACGCTTGGGGTACGAGCAGTACTTC. Its protein is CASQRLGYEQYF.

The chain recombines TRBV27 with TRBJ2-1; perhaps TRBD2 as D (6 bases). The ends were cut back, 4 bases at V and 6 bases at J, with 19 bases in the middle. The CDR3 spans 16 residues. Germline V gene data show CDR1 as MNHEY and CDR2 as SMNVEV (reference sequence). CDR3 nucleotides: TGTGCCAGCAGTTCCCCGACTAGGACGGTAGGCAATGAGCAGTTCTTC. Translation: CASSSPTRTVGNEQFF.

In its sample, this clonotype was seen a few times. The J gene is TRBJ2-1, the V gene TRBV24-1, with D possibly TRBD2 on 6 matching bases. With 8 bases removed from V and 2 bases from J, the gap between germline ends came to 21 bases. The CDR3 is made up of 17 amino acids. Germline V gene data show CDR1 as KGHDR and CDR2 as SFDVKD. CDR3 sequence reads: CATNKGTGTSAYNEQFF. Here the CDR3 DNA reads TGTGCCACCAACAAGGGGACCGGGACTTCCGCCTACAATGAGCAGTTCTTC.

This clonotype was counted between two and nine times. The chain is built from TRBV9 and TRBJ2-7; D is perhaps TRBD1 or TRBD2 (5 bases each). With 3 bases removed from V and 2 bases from J, the gap between germline ends came to 12 bases. The CDR3 consists of 14 residues. CDR1 and CDR2 (germline): SGDLS, YYNGEE. The chain's CDR3 is CASSARDHTYEQYF. CDR3 sequence (DNA): TGTGCCAGCAGCGCCAGGGACCATACCTACGAGCAGTACTTC. The full variable domain, completed using reference TRBV9 and TRBJ2-7, is DSGVTQTPKHLITATGQRVTLRCSPRSGDLSVYWYQQSLDQGLQFLIQYYNGEERAKGNILERFSAQQFPDLHSELNLSSLELGDSALYFCASSARDHTYEQYFGPGTRLTVT.

Ten or more counts support this clonotype. The chain employs TRBV20-1 and TRBJ1-5, with D perhaps matching TRBD1 (5 bases). CDR3 length: 13 residues. V lost 5 bases and J lost 3, with 11 bases in between. Per the germline V gene, CDR1 is DFQATT and CDR2 is SNEGSKA (reference sequence). The CDR3 loop is CSASLGANQPQHF. As DNA, the CDR3 is TGCAGTGCTTCACTAGGGGCCAATCAGCCCCAGCATTTT.

This clonotype was found a few times. The rearrangement joins TRBV7-9 to TRBJ2-2, with D perhaps TRBD2 (6 bases). V lost 3 bases, J lost 1 base, and 15 bases lay in between. CDR3 length equals 17 residues. CDR1 is SEHNR and CDR2 is FQNEAQ in the germline V gene (reference sequence). The CDR3 reads CASSFTAGPMNTGELFF. CDR3 DNA: TGTGCCAGCAGCTTTACAGCGGGCCCCATGAACACCGGGGAGCTGTTTTTT.

V and J are TRBV4-1 and TRBJ1-2; D unclear. V shed 4 bases and J shed 7 bases, with 13 bases lying between them. CDR3 size: 13 residues. CDR1 and CDR2 from the germline V gene are MGHRA and YSYEKL. In DNA, the CDR3 is TGCGCCAGCAGCCGGCACGGCCCCGGTGGCTACACCTTC. Translating gives CASSRHGPGGYTF.

This clonotype was counted only a few times. One end of the junction fails to match germline, which may point to a read error. The chain has TRBV7-3 and TRBJ2-6; the D gene is possibly TRBD1 (6 bases). The CDR3 runs 15 residues. Germline CDR1 SGHTA, CDR2 FQGTGA. This chain's CDR3 is CASSSPGQGGNVLTF. For the CDR3, the DNA is TGTGCCAGCAGCTCGCCGGGACAAGGGGGCAACGTCCTGACTTTC.

This clonotype was counted a few times. This chain connects TRBV29-1 to TRBJ2-1, with TRBD1 matching over 8 bases. The CDR3 covers 14 residues. Germline V gene lookup returns CDR1 SQVTM and CDR2 ANQGSEA. V was clipped by 5 bases and J by 4 bases; unmatched bases: 7. DNA of the CDR3: TGCAGCGTTCGTCCCGGGACAGGATACAATGAGCAGTTCTTC. As protein: CSVRPGTGYNEQFF.

A remark on this clonotype: An end of the junction does not agree with germline; a read error may underlie this. V is TRBV7-4 and J is TRBJ2-1; 10 bases are a match to TRBD2. The CDR3 length is 16 residues. Looked up from germline, CDR1 is SGHVT and CDR2 is SQSDAQ. The chain's CDR3 is CASGGLADPFYNEKFF. The CDR3 bases are TGTGCCAGCGGAGGACTAGCGGACCCCTTTTACAATGAGAAGTTCTTC. Using reference TRBV7-4 and TRBJ2-1 for the parts outside the CDR3, the full variable domain is GAGVSQSPRYKVAKRGRDVALRCDSISGHVTLYWYRQTLGQGSEVLTYSQSDAQRDKSGRPSGRFSAERPERSVSTLKIQRTEQGDSAVYLCASGGLADPFYNEKFFGPGTRLTVL.

This clonotype was observed a few times. V usage is TRBV12-3 or TRBV12-4 and J usage is TRBJ2-1; D ambiguous. Between the trimmed V and J ends, which lost 6 bases and 0 bases, there was a span of 9 bases. This CDR3 has 14 residues. The CDR3 protein is CASRDHSSYNEQFF. The DNA for the CDR3 is TGTGCCAGCAGGGACCACAGCTCCTACAATGAGCAGTTCTTC.

The V call is TRBV6-5, the J call TRBJ2-3; D is ambiguous. There are 14 residues in the CDR3. Germline V gene lookup returns CDR1 MNHEY and CDR2 SVGAGI. V dropped 0 bases and J dropped 0 bases, with 4 bases sitting between them. CDR3 amino acids: CASSYSASTDTQYF. For the CDR3, the DNA is TGTGCCAGCAGTTACTCTGCAAGCACAGATACGCAGTATTTT.

The chain links TRBV12-3 or TRBV12-4 to TRBJ1-6, with a possible D match to TRBD1 (5 bases). V lost 0 bases and J 9 bases, leaving 12 bases between the germline ends. This CDR3 region has 15 residues. The chain's CDR3 is CASSLAGAGGSPLHF. The CDR3 coding sequence is TGTGCCAGCAGTTTAGCAGGGGCTGGTGGTTCACCCCTCCACTTT.

This clonotype was observed a few times. The gene calls are TRBV28 and TRBJ1-1; D is unresolved. The V and J ends lost 2 bases and 6 bases respectively, with 10 bases between them. CDR1 is MDHEN and CDR2 is SYDVKM in the germline V gene. There are 13 residues in the CDR3. The CDR3 loop reads CASSLALASEAFF. In DNA form, the CDR3 reads TGTGCCAGCAGTTTAGCATTAGCTTCTGAAGCTTTCTTT.

This clonotype was seen a few times. The chain has TRBV15 and TRBJ2-1; TRBD1 aligns across 10 bases. In germline, CDR1 is LNHNV, CDR2 YYDKDF (reference sequence). The CDR3 is made up of 16 amino acids. J was trimmed by 4 bases and V by 3 bases; bases with no gene match: 6. In nucleotides, the CDR3 is TGTGCCACCAGCAGGTCGGGACAGGGGACTTACAATGAGCAGTTCTTC. As protein: CATSRSGQGTYNEQFF.

The chain has TRBV7-9 and TRBJ2-3; TRBD1 is a possible D gene (6 bases). Deletions cut 6 bases from V and 4 bases from J, with 14 bases between. The CDR3 contains 14 residues. CDR1 is SEHNR, CDR2 FQNEAQ, per germline (reference sequence). CDR3 region: CASSPGVSADTQYF. As DNA, the CDR3 is TGTGCCAGCAGTCCAGGGGTTTCCGCAGATACGCAGTATTTT.

This clonotype has more than one count but fewer than ten. The chain uses TRBV29-1 and TRBJ2-5; D unresolved. The V end was cut by 8 bases, the J end by 5 bases, with 15 bases between. The CDR3 is made up of 12 amino acids. Germline lookup yields CDR1 SQVTM and CDR2 ANQGSEA. For the CDR3, the DNA is TGCAGCAAGAAGGCCACGTCGGAGACCCAGTACTTC. The encoded protein is CSKKATSETQYF.

The rearrangement uses TRBV3-1 and TRBJ1-4; 7 bases match TRBD1. CDR3 size: 14 residues. CDR1 is LGHDT and CDR2 is YNNKEL in the germline V gene (reference sequence). The V and J ends lost 4 bases and 8 bases, in that order; junction bases with no gene match: 7. CDR3 DNA sequence: TGTGCCAGCAGCCTACAGGGGCCAGACGAAAAACTGTTTTTT. Amino acids: CASSLQGPDEKLFF. Variable domain in full (rest from reference TRBV3-1 and TRBJ1-4): DTAVSQTPKYLVTQMGNDKSIKCEQNLGHDTMYWYKQDSKKFLKIMFSYNNKELIINETVPNRFSPKSPDKAHLNLHINSLELGDSAVYFCASSLQGPDEKLFFGSGTQLSVL.

The V and J genes are TRBV20-1 and TRBJ1-4; 7 nucleotides line up with TRBD1. J was trimmed by 6 bases and V by 3 bases; bases with no gene match: 7. This CDR3 is built from 14 residues. The germline V gene encodes CDR1 DFQATT and CDR2 SNEGSKA (reference sequence). The CDR3 nucleotides are TGCAGTGCTAGGGCCGGGACAGCGCATGAAAAACTGTTTTTT. It codes for CSARAGTAHEKLFF.

In this sample, this clonotype turned up a few times. V is TRBV18 and J is TRBJ2-7, with D possibly TRBD1 on 5 matching bases. Germline CDR1 is KGHSH and CDR2 is LQKENI. The CDR3 consists of 13 residues. Trimming stripped 4 bases from V and 3 bases from J, with 10 bases between. The CDR3 DNA is TGTGCCAGCTCACGCCAGGGATACTACGAGCAGTACTTC. It specifies CASSRQGYYEQYF.

J is TRBJ1-4 and V is TRBV20-1; D not resolved. The germline V gene encodes CDR1 DFQATT and CDR2 SNEGSKA (reference sequence). Trimming shortened V by 3 bases and J by 0 bases, and 8 bases separated the two germline ends. CDR3 length: 14 residues. In DNA, the CDR3 is TGCAGTGCTAGCCAACACGCAACTAATGAAAAACTGTTTTTT. Its protein is CSASQHATNEKLFF.

This clonotype showed up many times. This chain links TRBV7-3 with TRBJ2-2; D gene uncertain. Germline-derived CDR1 and CDR2 are SGHTA and FQGTGA. The V gene lost 2 bases and the J gene lost 9 bases, with 4 bases spanning the gap. The CDR3 totals 11 residues. The CDR3 reads CASSLGRELFF. The DNA of the CDR3 is TGTGCCAGCAGCTTAGGGCGGGAGCTGTTTTTT.

This clonotype has more than one count but fewer than ten. The chain uses TRBV20-1 and TRBJ2-1; 7 positions match TRBD2. The germline CDR1 and CDR2 sequences are DFQATT and SNEGSKA (reference sequence). J lost 0 bases, V lost 1 base, and 3 bases had no gene match. CDR3 length: 15 amino acids. CDR3 amino acids: CSARVERGSYNEQFF. CDR3 nucleotides: TGCAGTGCTAGAGTTGAGCGGGGCTCCTACAATGAGCAGTTCTTC.